A single T cell receptor beta chain is shown here with its context. The antigen is not known. These data originate in a study of shared clonotypes between healthy human individuals. Adult donors, all healthy and HIV-negative, had no recent acute infections or vaccinations. A split of CD4+ cells into CD45RA+ naive and CD45RA-negative memory subsets was performed. Produced via immunoSEQ multiplex PCR; TCRdb's table is partial and in-frame only. The sample holds 2 million to 3 million clones, around nine tenths seen once. Findings and limits, study-wide: The study sampled only blood, and tissue repertoires likely differ. Naive CD4 clonotypes overlapped across several donors at approximately 5.3%.

The sequencing input was naive CD4+ T cells sorted from blood. Subset specified: CD45RA+ positively selected. The receptor's source is a man younger than 35 in good health.

The CDR3 protein is CASSLDRGHYNEQFF. Here the CDR3 DNA reads TGTGCCAGCAGCCTTGACAGGGGCCATTACAATGAGCAGTTCTTC. The chain is built from TRBV6-4 and TRBJ2-1; 8 bases fit TRBD1. This CDR3 contains 15 residues. Unmatched junction bases numbered 8, after V lost 6 bases and J lost 4 bases. The germline V gene has CDR1 MRHNA and CDR2 SNTAGT.